This T cell receptor beta chain came from a study of T cells in Graves' hyperthyroidism and ophthalmopathy. As concerns this clonotype: Its antigen is as yet unknown.

For ophthalmopathy patients, the Clinical Activity Score was at least 3 and the NOSPECS grade at least 4; duration was under 3 months. Amplification yielded TCR beta CDR3 regions, with RNA transcripts as the source. The HTBI primer set served for first-round RT-PCR of the TCR CDR3. TCRdb itself ran the multiplex PCR reads through MiXCR, one entry per CDR3 protein. The sample lists roughly 500,000 distinct CDR3 sequences, around a fifth seen once, with less than 65% in the top ten. Study findings and constraints: Blood also contained most expanded thyroid clonotypes above 0.001.

The CDR3 has 14 amino acids. The ends lost 4 bases at V and 6 bases at J; junction bases unmatched: 8. The germline gives CDR1 DFQATT, CDR2 SNEGSKA (reference sequence). V and J are TRBV20-1 and TRBJ2-1, with TRBD2 matching 8 bases. Sequencing input: blood. The sequence was collected from a woman between 65 and 79 years old with Graves' ophthalmopathy. CDR3 region: CSATGLGGPNEQFF. DNA for the CDR3: TGCAGTGCTACGGGACTAGGAGGTCCCAATGAGCAGTTCTTC.